The 12 T cell receptor beta chains reported below all come from one sample, sequenced in a study of regulatory T cells in long-lasting Graves disease. Time point given: persistent/refractory GD, antithyroid drugs over 5 years with positive TRAb. PBMCs were the source of the RNA used for TCR sequencing. Arm-PCR of CDR3 regions and iRepertoire HTBI primers were used to build TCR beta libraries. Each CDR3 protein is one row after TCRdb ran MiXCR on the multiplex PCR reads. The data show 250,000 to 300,000 distinct CDR3 sequences, with 22% seen just once and just over 55% held by the top ten. Source: peripheral blood mononuclear cells (PBMCs), taken when the disease was refractory, from a patient treated with antithyroid drugs. The source of these receptors is a female donor with Graves disease.

This clonotype was counted at least ten times. The chain employs TRBV30 and TRBJ2-7; weak D call: TRBD2 (5 bases). This CDR3 is 11 amino acids long. Germline lookup yields CDR1 GTSNPN and CDR2 SVGIG (reference sequence). Trimming shortened V by 2 bases and J by 4 bases, and 6 bases separated the two germline ends. The CDR3 region has the DNA TGTGCCTGGAGTTCGGGGTACGAGCAGTACTTC. Translated, it gives CAWSSGYEQYF. Complete variable domain (other parts from reference TRBV30 and TRBJ2-7): SQTIHQWPATLVQPVGSPLSLECTVEGTSNPNLYWYRQAAGRGLQLLFYSVGIGQISSEVPQNLSASRPQDRQFILSSKKLLLSDSGFYLCAWSSGYEQYFGPGTRLTVT.

This clonotype was counted many times. It is unclear where the CDR3 begins or ends on the DNA, so no DNA is shown, and the CDR3 is as TCRdb lists it. This chain joins TRBV28 and TRBJ2-2; TRBD1, the table's D call, was not compared with the DNA. The CDR3 numbers 14 amino acids, ends counted. Germline loops: CDR1 MDHEN, CDR2 SYDVKM. The CDR3 loop reads CASSTSGLAGELFF.

This clonotype was seen at least ten times. CDR3 bases: TGTGCCAGCAGTTTATCGAAGGGTGAAGCTTTCTTT. This encodes CASSLSKGEAFF. V and J are TRBV27 and TRBJ1-1; unclear D gene. Per germline, CDR1 MNHEY and CDR2 SMNVEV (reference sequence). The CDR3 totals 12 residues. V lost 0 bases, J lost 7 bases, and 6 bases lay in between.

This clonotype was found many times. V usage is TRBV5-5 and J usage is TRBJ2-5; a weak D match, TRBD2 (6 bases). V gave up 2 bases and J gave up 4 bases, with 15 bases separating them. This CDR3 region has 15 residues. Germline V lookup: CDR1 SGHKS, CDR2 YYEKEE (reference sequence). DNA for the CDR3: TGTGCCAGCAGCTTAACCCAGGGAGGATCAGAGACCCAGTACTTC. It translates to CASSLTQGGSETQYF.

The rearrangement uses TRBV6-1 and TRBJ2-1; 8 bases align to TRBD1. Looked up from germline, CDR1 is MNHNS and CDR2 is SASEGT. This CDR3 is 13 amino acids long. The V gene end was trimmed by 6 bases and the J gene end by 7 bases; junction bases not matched to a gene: 5. This CDR3 reads CASRETGVNEQFF. The DNA of the CDR3 is TGTGCCAGCAGAGAGACAGGGGTGAATGAGCAGTTCTTC.

This clonotype was seen only a few times. V gene TRBV7-8 combines with J gene TRBJ2-2; tentative D call: TRBD2 (6 bases). Per germline, CDR1 SGHVS and CDR2 FQNEAQ. The CDR3 spans 13 residues. V lost 5 bases to trimming and J lost 7 bases, with 11 bases between them. The CDR3 DNA is TGTGCCAGCAGCAAGAGGGAGGACGGGGAGCTGTTTTTT. Protein product: CASSKREDGELFF.

J is TRBJ1-1 and V is TRBV19, with a possible D match to TRBD1 (6 bases). The CDR3 loop spans 15 amino acids. From germline, CDR1 is LNHDA and CDR2 SQIVND (reference sequence). V shed 4 bases and J shed 0 bases, with 12 bases lying between them. CDR3: CASSTLGHLNTEAFF. In DNA form, the CDR3 reads TGTGCCAGTAGTACTTTGGGACACTTGAACACTGAAGCTTTCTTT. Full variable domain (missing parts from reference TRBV19 and TRBJ1-1): DGGITQSPKYLFRKEGQNVTLSCEQNLNHDAMYWYRQDPGQGLRLIYYSQIVNDFQKGDIAEGYSVSREKKESFPLTVTSAQKNPTAFYLCASSTLGHLNTEAFFGQGTRLTVV.

The genes are TRBV7-9 and TRBJ1-3; a weak D match, TRBD1 (6 bases). The CDR3 extends over 19 amino acids. Germline V gene data show CDR1 as SEHNR and CDR2 as FQNEAQ (reference sequence). V was shortened by 5 bases and J by 0 bases, with 23 bases between the two germline ends. CDR3 in DNA: TGTGCCAGCAGCCCCAACCTCCGTTCGGGACATCTCTCTGGAAACACCATATATTTT. Translating gives CASSPNLRSGHLSGNTIYF.

This clonotype was counted only a few times. Because the CDR3 is missing its conserved closing phenylalanine or tryptophan, this is likely a read error. The V gene is TRBV19, the J gene TRBJ2-6; D is ambiguous. V lost 10 bases and J lost 0, with 10 bases in between. CDR1 is LNHDA and CDR2 is SQIVND in the germline V gene (reference sequence). The CDR3 is 14 amino acids. The CDR3, as DNA: TGTGCCACCGGGTGGGACTCTGGGGCCAACGTCCTGACTCTC. As protein: CATGWDSGANVLTL.

The chain carries TRBV4-1 and TRBJ2-4; D is perhaps TRBD1 (5 bases). Germline CDR1 is MGHRA and CDR2 is YSYEKL. This CDR3 comprises 19 residues. Trimming cost V 1 base and J 0 bases, with 19 bases left between them. DNA of the CDR3: TGCGCCAGCAGCCAAGCTCTGCGAAGGGGAACCTTAGCCAAAAACATTCAGTACTTC. It encodes CASSQALRRGTLAKNIQYF.

This rearrangement joins TRBV29-1 to TRBJ2-7, with TRBD2 matching 9 bases. CDR3 length: 15 residues. The germline CDR1 and CDR2 sequences are SQVTM and ANQGSEA. J was trimmed by 0 bases and V by 6 bases; bases with no gene match: 9. DNA for the CDR3: TGCAGCGTAATACGTTATAGCGGGAGCTCCTACGAGCAGTACTTC. This encodes CSVIRYSGSSYEQYF.

This chain links TRBV6-5 with TRBJ2-1; TRBD2 agrees at 15 bases. V lost 2 bases, J lost 2 bases, and 19 bases stayed unmatched. This CDR3 is built from 23 residues. Germline V CDR1 and CDR2: MNHEY, SVGAGI. The CDR3 loop reads CASSYGGEGPGLAGGYTYNEQFF. CDR3 DNA sequence: TGTGCCAGCAGTTACGGGGGCGAGGGACCGGGACTAGCGGGAGGCTATACCTACAATGAGCAGTTCTTC.